This record concerns one TCR beta chain sequence. This entry comes from a study of T cells in Graves' hyperthyroidism and ophthalmopathy. The ends were cut back, 10 bases at V and 3 bases at J, with 10 bases in the middle. Germline assignment: CDR1 MNHEY and CDR2 SMNVEV (reference sequence). The CDR3 is made up of 11 amino acids. Authors of the study amplified TCR beta CDR3 regions from RNA transcripts. HTBI primers were the set used in a first-round RT-PCR of the TCR CDR3. TCRdb reanalysed the multiplex PCR reads using MiXCR and keeps one entry per CDR3 protein. There are some 500,000 distinct CDR3 sequences in the sample; approximately 16% occur only once, and approximately 30% lies in the top ten. Diagnoses used clinical symptoms, serum thyroxine and TRAb, thyroid ultrasound and orbital computed tomography. The source of the PBMCs was 8.5 to 10 ml of fresh peripheral blood.

Material: blood. The gene calls are TRBV27 and TRBJ2-7; D remains unclear. The sequence was obtained from a woman in her 30s with Graves' ophthalmopathy. CDR3 coding DNA: TGTGCCACCCGAAAGATCTACGAGCAGTACTTC. Translation: CATRKIYEQYF.